This TCR beta chain was retrieved from a study of CD8+CD57+ T cells in acquired aplastic anemia. In the study overall: The mean DNA yield obtained from sorted CD4+ and CD8+ cells came to 3.2 ug.

With 7 bases removed from V and 7 bases from J, the gap between germline ends came to 8 bases. The CDR3 sequence is 10 residues long. Germline V gives CDR1 SNHLY, CDR2 FYNNEI. It was patients with CD8+CD57+ cell expansion by flow cytometry who were chosen for sequencing. TCR beta VDJ and CDR3 were profiled, and genomic DNA was the template. TCRdb re-called the reads with MiXCR, one entry per CDR3 protein. Of 80,000 to 100,000 distinct CDR3 sequences listed, less than 75% were seen once; the top ten hold 65%. Sequenced input: sorted CD4+, CD8+, or CD8+CD57+ T cells (not recorded which) from PBMCs. The sequence derives from a human donor with aplastic anemia. The V call is TRBV2, the J call TRBJ2-7; no reliable D call. DNA for the CDR3: TGTGCCAGCATGCTCTATGAGCAGTACGTC. It specifies CASMLYEQYV.